A selection of T cell receptor beta chains follows, all from one sample in a study of identical twins. One entry per CDR3 protein, called by TCRdb with MiXCR from the 5' RACE reads. The sample contains 400,000 to 500,000 distinct CDR3 sequences, 14% of which appear only once. These data were also filed under a second study, of yellow fever vaccine responses in identical twins.

The specimen sequenced was CD4+ T cells sorted from blood. These receptors all come from a woman aged 18 to 35 in good health. CDR3s include the opening cysteine and the closing phenylalanine or tryptophan. The D gene is left open where the match is weak. A clone size is listed for some rows: how often the clone was seen (once, few, many), or a class if it is expanded.

TRBD2,TRBJ2-3,few,TRBV7-9,CASQLYAGGRTDTQYF,TGTGCCAGTCAGCTTTATGCGGGGGGTCGCACAGATACGCAGTATTTT
TRBD2,TRBJ2-5,NA,TRBV20-1,CSAPAGGSGETQYF,TGCAGCGCCCCGGCGGGAGGTTCGGGAGAGACCCAGTACTTC
NA,TRBJ2-2,NA,TRBV3-1,CASSLGPLGVGELFF,TGTGCCAGCAGCCTCGGACCCTTGGGGGTCGGGGAGCTGTTTTTT
TRBD1,TRBJ2-1,few,TRBV20-1,CSGPGGTGDRIGQFF,TGCAGTGGCCCTGGAGGGACAGGGGATAGGATTGGGCAGTTCTTC
NA,TRBJ2-4,NA,TRBV2,CASSEVGTLAKNIQYF,TGTGCCAGCAGTGAAGTGGGGACCCTAGCCAAAAACATTCAGTACTTC
TRBD2,TRBJ2-3,few,TRBV7-2,CASSLAIRGGAHMADTQYF,TGTGCCAGCAGCTTAGCCATCCGGGGGGGGGCCCATATGGCAGATACGCAGTATTTT
NA,TRBJ2-3,few,TRBV7-9,CASSPLQVAGRTDTQYF,TGTGCCAGCAGTCCCCTTCAAGTGGCGGGGCGCACAGATACGCAGTATTTT
TRBD2,TRBJ2-5,many,TRBV20-1,CSARARGSGGETQYF,TGCAGTGCTAGAGCTCGCGGGAGTGGGGGGGAGACCCAGTACTTC
NA,TRBJ2-4,NA,TRBV12-5,CASALEGSDIQYF,TGTGCTAGTGCCCTGGAGGGATCGGACATTCAGTACTTC
NA,TRBJ2-3,many,TRBV20-1,CSASGGTTLSTDTQYF,TGCAGTGCTAGCGGGGGAACAACCCTCAGCACAGATACGCAGTATTTT
TRBD2,TRBJ2-3,NA,TRBV6-5,CASSYSYPAGGSLADTQYF,TGTGCCAGCAGTTACTCTTACCCAGCGGGAGGGTCCTTGGCAGATACGCAGTATTTT
NA,TRBJ2-2,NA,TRBV20-1,CSARGLVTGELFF,TGCAGTGCTAGAGGACTAGTCACCGGGGAGCTGTTTTTT
NA,TRBJ1-1,NA,TRBV12-3/TRBV12-4,CASSFGGVRTEAFF,TGTGCCAGCAGTTTTGGGGGAGTTCGGACTGAAGCTTTCTTT
TRBD2,TRBJ2-5,NA,TRBV7-7,CASSTGGTSGGAKTQYF,TGTGCTAGCAGCACCGGAGGGACTAGCGGGGGGGCAAAGACCCAGTACTTC
TRBD1,TRBJ2-2,few,TRBV27,CASSPSRDRHTGELFF,TGTGCCAGCAGCCCTTCAAGGGACAGACACACCGGGGAGCTGTTTTTT
TRBD2,TRBJ2-7,many,TRBV5-1,CASSLRPSGSGYEQYF,TGCGCCAGCAGCTTGCGTCCCAGCGGGAGTGGGTACGAGCAGTACTTC
TRBD2,TRBJ2-7,many,TRBV29-1,CSAWTSGYEQYF,TGCAGCGCTTGGACTAGCGGCTACGAGCAGTACTTC
NA,TRBJ2-1,NA,TRBV7-9,CASSVPAGFQPNEQFF,TGTGCCAGCAGCGTCCCGGCAGGGTTCCAGCCAAATGAGCAGTTCTTC
NA,TRBJ2-5,many,TRBV12-3/TRBV12-4,CASTLRQETQYF,TGTGCCAGCACGCTCCGACAAGAGACCCAGTACTTC
TRBD2,TRBJ2-1,few,TRBV28,CASRAGTSGYNEQFF,TGTGCCAGCAGGGCCGGGACTAGCGGTTACAATGAGCAGTTCTTC
TRBD1,TRBJ2-1,many,TRBV5-1,CASNWAGGGDEQFF,TGCGCCAGCAACTGGGCAGGGGGCGGGGATGAGCAGTTCTTC
TRBD2,TRBJ2-1,few,TRBV4-3,CASSQILSGRGGNEQFF,TGCGCCAGCAGCCAGATCCTTAGCGGGAGGGGGGGCAATGAGCAGTTCTTC
TRBD1,TRBJ2-4,few,TRBV27,CASSLQGANIQYF,TGTGCCAGCAGTTTACAGGGGGCGAACATTCAGTACTTC